This is a list of T cell receptor beta chains from one sample in a study of regulatory T cells in long-lasting Graves disease. TCRdb reanalysed the multiplex PCR reads using MiXCR and keeps one entry per CDR3 protein. The sample has about 440,000 distinct CDR3 sequences, more than 13% seen once. These data also featured in a second study, about T cells in Graves' hyperthyroidism and ophthalmopathy.

The sequenced sample was peripheral blood mononuclear cells (PBMCs), obtained at new diagnosis, from a patient treated with antithyroid drugs. The source is a woman aged 25 to 45 with Graves disease. Each CDR3 is given with its conserved first and last residue. D genes are given only for firm matches. The size field is filled for only some rows; it gives once, few, many or a size class.

j_call: TRBJ1-5; v_call: TRBV2; clone_size: NA; d_call: NA; cdr3_length: 13; cdr3_nt: TGTGCCAGCATCCCCTACCTAGGTCAGCCCCAGCATTTT; cdr3_aa: CASIPYLGQPQHF
j_call: TRBJ1-6; v_call: TRBV12-3/TRBV12-4; clone_size: NA; d_call: NA; cdr3_length: 12; cdr3_nt: TGTGCCAGCAGTTTACCTAATTCACCCCTCCACTTT; cdr3_aa: CASSLPNSPLHF
j_call: TRBJ2-7; v_call: TRBV7-8; clone_size: many; d_call: TRBD2; cdr3_length: 15; cdr3_nt: TGTGCCAGCAGCTTAGAACTAGCGGAGACCTACGAGCAGTACTTC; cdr3_aa: CASSLELAETYEQYF
j_call: TRBJ2-5; v_call: TRBV5-1; clone_size: NA; d_call: NA; cdr3_length: 14; cdr3_nt: TGCGCCAGCAGCTTGTCGGCAATACAAGAGACCCAGTACTTC; cdr3_aa: CASSLSAIQETQYF
j_call: TRBJ2-7; v_call: TRBV30; clone_size: many; d_call: TRBD2; cdr3_length: 13; cdr3_nt: TGTGCCTGGAGCCCACTAGCGGGAGCGTTTCAGTACTTC; cdr3_aa: CAWSPLAGAFQYF
j_call: TRBJ2-3; v_call: TRBV4-1; clone_size: many; d_call: NA; cdr3_length: 14; cdr3_nt: TGCGCCAGCAGCCAGGGGGACCCCACAGATACGCAGTATTTT; cdr3_aa: CASSQGDPTDTQYF
j_call: TRBJ2-7; v_call: TRBV4-1; clone_size: many; d_call: NA; cdr3_length: 14; cdr3_nt: TGCGCCAGCAGCCAAGGGGGCATGGATTACGAGCAGTACTTC; cdr3_aa: CASSQGGMDYEQYF
j_call: TRBJ2-5; v_call: TRBV5-6; clone_size: many; d_call: NA; cdr3_length: 16; cdr3_nt: TGTGCCAGCAGCTTGGTGGGCAGGGGATCGTCAGAGACCCAGTACTTC; cdr3_aa: CASSLVGRGSSETQYF
j_call: TRBJ2-3; v_call: TRBV19; clone_size: NA; d_call: NA; cdr3_length: 16; cdr3_nt: TGTGCCAGTAGTAGGAGACAGGTTCTTTCCACAGATACGCAGTATTTT; cdr3_aa: CASSRRQVLSTDTQYF
j_call: TRBJ1-2; v_call: TRBV5-1; clone_size: many; d_call: NA; cdr3_length: 15; cdr3_nt: TGCGCCAGCAGCTTGGAAGTGGGCAGGGGAAGCGGCTACACCTTC; cdr3_aa: CASSLEVGRGSGYTF
j_call: TRBJ2-1; v_call: TRBV7-3; clone_size: many; d_call: TRBD2; cdr3_length: 17; cdr3_nt: TGTGCCAGCAGCCTACGCCCCGGGACTAGCGGGAGGTATGAGCAGTTCTTC; cdr3_aa: CASSLRPGTSGRYEQFF
j_call: TRBJ2-1; v_call: TRBV12-3/TRBV12-4; clone_size: many; d_call: NA; cdr3_length: 14; cdr3_nt: TGTGCCAGCAGTTTGACCGAGTTTTCCGGGGAGCAGTTCTTC; cdr3_aa: CASSLTEFSGEQFF
j_call: TRBJ2-3; v_call: TRBV12-3/TRBV12-4; clone_size: many; d_call: TRBD2; cdr3_length: 16; cdr3_nt: TGTGCCAGCAGTGTCAAAGCGGGAGGGTTTGGAGGGACGCAGTATTTT; cdr3_aa: CASSVKAGGFGGTQYF
j_call: TRBJ2-3; v_call: TRBV7-3; clone_size: few; d_call: NA; cdr3_length: 13; cdr3_nt: TGTGCCAGCAGCCATGGACTCACAGATACGCAGTATTTT; cdr3_aa: CASSHGLTDTQYF
j_call: TRBJ2-3; v_call: TRBV7-9; clone_size: NA; d_call: TRBD1; cdr3_length: 17; cdr3_nt: TGTGCCAGCAGTCCTCAATTTCCGAGACAGGGGAAAGATACGCAGTATTTT; cdr3_aa: CASSPQFPRQGKDTQYF
j_call: TRBJ1-2; v_call: TRBV5-1; clone_size: many; d_call: NA; cdr3_length: 15; cdr3_nt: TGCGCCAGCAGCTTTGATGGACAGCCTAACTATGGCTACACCTTC; cdr3_aa: CASSFDGQPNYGYTF
j_call: TRBJ2-3; v_call: TRBV14; clone_size: many; d_call: NA; cdr3_length: 13; cdr3_nt: TGTGCCAGCAGCCAAGATCAAGGGACTCTGCAGTATTTT; cdr3_aa: CASSQDQGTLQYF
j_call: TRBJ1-2; v_call: TRBV19; clone_size: few; d_call: NA; cdr3_length: 15; cdr3_nt: TGTGCCAGTAGTATAACTGGGTTCCGTGGGACTGGCTACACCTTC; cdr3_aa: CASSITGFRGTGYTF
j_call: TRBJ2-1; v_call: TRBV7-9; clone_size: few; d_call: NA; cdr3_length: 13; cdr3_nt: TGTGCCAGCAGCTCGCCCCTAGCGAATGAGCAGTTCTTC; cdr3_aa: CASSSPLANEQFF
j_call: TRBJ1-6; v_call: TRBV27; clone_size: many; d_call: TRBD1; cdr3_length: 16; cdr3_nt: TGTGCCAGCAGTCCGCCACAGGGGTTTAATAATTCACCCCTCCACTTT; cdr3_aa: CASSPPQGFNNSPLHF
j_call: TRBJ1-2; v_call: TRBV2; clone_size: many; d_call: NA; cdr3_length: 15; cdr3_nt: TGTGCCAGCAGCGCAAACAGGGCGCTTCGCTATGGCTACACCTTC; cdr3_aa: CASSANRALRYGYTF
j_call: TRBJ2-7; v_call: TRBV13; clone_size: many; d_call: TRBD1; cdr3_length: 17; cdr3_nt: TGTGCCAGCAGCCCCCAGGACAGGGAACTATTAACCTACGAGCAGTACTTC; cdr3_aa: CASSPQDRELLTYEQYF
j_call: TRBJ2-7; v_call: TRBV11-2; clone_size: NA; d_call: NA; cdr3_length: 12; cdr3_nt: TGTGCCAGCAGTGAGCAGTCCTACGAGCAGTACTTC; cdr3_aa: CASSEQSYEQYF
j_call: TRBJ2-7; v_call: TRBV6-1; clone_size: many; d_call: TRBD2; cdr3_length: 15; cdr3_nt: TGTGCCAGCCTGCACGGGGCGGGAGGTAGAGGCGAGCAGTACTTC; cdr3_aa: CASLHGAGGRGEQYF
j_call: TRBJ2-5; v_call: TRBV19; clone_size: NA; d_call: TRBD1; cdr3_length: 15; cdr3_nt: TGTGCCAGTAGTGATCCGGGACAGGGGTCGGAGACCCAGTACTTC; cdr3_aa: CASSDPGQGSETQYF
j_call: TRBJ2-1; v_call: TRBV20-1; clone_size: many; d_call: TRBD2; cdr3_length: 18; cdr3_nt: TGCAGTGCTAGAGGTAGGACTAGCGGACAAAGCTCCTACAATGAGCAGTTCTTC; cdr3_aa: CSARGRTSGQSSYNEQFF
j_call: TRBJ2-3; v_call: TRBV24-1; clone_size: few; d_call: TRBD2; cdr3_length: 15; cdr3_nt: TGTGCCACCAGTGACCCGGGAGGTGGCCCAGATACGCAGTATTTT; cdr3_aa: CATSDPGGGPDTQYF
j_call: TRBJ1-2; v_call: TRBV9; clone_size: NA; d_call: NA; cdr3_length: 14; cdr3_nt: TGTGCCAGCTCATCGGGGGCAGGAGGCTATGGCTACACCTTC; cdr3_aa: CASSSGAGGYGYTF
j_call: TRBJ1-3; v_call: TRBV9; clone_size: NA; d_call: NA; cdr3_length: 14; cdr3_nt: TGTGCCAGCAGCGGGCAGCTCTCTGGAAACACCATATATTTT; cdr3_aa: CASSGQLSGNTIYF
j_call: TRBJ2-5; v_call: TRBV11-2; clone_size: many; d_call: NA; cdr3_length: 14; cdr3_nt: TGTGCCAGCAGCCCCCCGGGGGCAGCGGAGACCCAGTACTTC; cdr3_aa: CASSPPGAAETQYF
j_call: TRBJ2-7; v_call: TRBV27; clone_size: NA; d_call: NA; cdr3_length: 14; cdr3_nt: TGTGCCAGCAGTATGGTGGGAAGCAAGTACGAGCAGTACTTC; cdr3_aa: CASSMVGSKYEQYF
j_call: TRBJ2-7; v_call: TRBV30; clone_size: many; d_call: NA; cdr3_length: 13; cdr3_nt: TGTGCCTGGAGAACAGGGTATACCTACGAGCAGTACTTC; cdr3_aa: CAWRTGYTYEQYF
j_call: TRBJ2-6; v_call: TRBV6-1; clone_size: many; d_call: TRBD1; cdr3_length: 17; cdr3_nt: TGTGCCAGCAGTGATCGGGGACAGGGCGCTGGGGCCAACGTCCTGACTTTC; cdr3_aa: CASSDRGQGAGANVLTF
j_call: TRBJ1-1; v_call: TRBV5-1; clone_size: many; d_call: NA; cdr3_length: 13; cdr3_nt: TGTGCCAGCAGCTTAGATGGGGGCACTGAAGCTTTCTTT; cdr3_aa: CASSLDGGTEAFF
j_call: TRBJ2-7; v_call: TRBV27; clone_size: many; d_call: NA; cdr3_length: 17; cdr3_nt: TGTGCCAGCAGTGTACAAGGGGGGCGTAGGAGCTCCTACGAGCAGTACTTC; cdr3_aa: CASSVQGGRRSSYEQYF
j_call: TRBJ2-1; v_call: TRBV12-3/TRBV12-4; clone_size: many; d_call: NA; cdr3_length: 16; cdr3_nt: TGTGCCAGCAGTTTAGAAGGTTGGAGCTCCTACAATGAGCAGTTCTTC; cdr3_aa: CASSLEGWSSYNEQFF
j_call: TRBJ2-5; v_call: TRBV7-2; clone_size: many; d_call: NA; cdr3_length: 14; cdr3_nt: TGTGCCAGCAGCTTAGTGAACTGGGGAGAGACCCAGTACTTC; cdr3_aa: CASSLVNWGETQYF
j_call: TRBJ2-3; v_call: TRBV9; clone_size: NA; d_call: NA; cdr3_length: 16; cdr3_nt: TGTGCCAGCACCGTACAGGCGGGAAGTCGAGCAGATACGCAGTATTTT; cdr3_aa: CASTVQAGSRADTQYF
j_call: TRBJ2-1; v_call: TRBV5-1; clone_size: NA; d_call: TRBD2; cdr3_length: 15; cdr3_nt: TGCGCCAGCAGCTCGGAGAGCGGGATGTACAATGAGCAGTTCTTC; cdr3_aa: CASSSESGMYNEQFF
j_call: TRBJ2-5; v_call: TRBV7-2; clone_size: many; d_call: NA; cdr3_length: 16; cdr3_nt: TGTGCCAGCAGCTCCTTGACTGCCCCGCCTTATGGGACCCAGTACTTC; cdr3_aa: CASSSLTAPPYGTQYF
j_call: TRBJ2-1; v_call: TRBV7-9; clone_size: NA; d_call: NA; cdr3_length: 15; cdr3_nt: TGTGCCAGCAGCTTAGGGATAGCGAGCTACAATGAGCAGTTCTTC; cdr3_aa: CASSLGIASYNEQFF
j_call: TRBJ2-1; v_call: TRBV18; clone_size: many; d_call: NA; cdr3_length: 15; cdr3_nt: TGTGCCAGCTCACCATCCGAGACGGAGCTTTCCGAGCAGTTCTTC; cdr3_aa: CASSPSETELSEQFF
j_call: TRBJ2-5; v_call: TRBV4-2; clone_size: NA; d_call: TRBD2; cdr3_length: 17; cdr3_nt: TGTGCCAGCAGCCAAGAAGGGACTAGCGGGAGACCGGAGACCCAGTACTTC; cdr3_aa: CASSQEGTSGRPETQYF
j_call: TRBJ1-2; v_call: TRBV29-1; clone_size: NA; d_call: TRBD1; cdr3_length: 14; cdr3_nt: TGCAGCGTTCTCCGGGAGGGGGCTGCCTATGGCTACACCTTC; cdr3_aa: CSVLREGAAYGYTF
j_call: TRBJ2-1; v_call: TRBV5-6; clone_size: NA; d_call: NA; cdr3_length: 12; cdr3_nt: TGTGCCAGCAGCCTTCCCATGGATGAGCAGTTCTTC; cdr3_aa: CASSLPMDEQFF
j_call: TRBJ2-4; v_call: TRBV25-1; clone_size: few; d_call: TRBD2; cdr3_length: 12; cdr3_nt: TGTGCCAGCGACAGCGGGGGAAACATTCAGTACTTC; cdr3_aa: CASDSGGNIQYF
j_call: TRBJ2-5; v_call: TRBV6-1; clone_size: many; d_call: TRBD1; cdr3_length: 14; cdr3_nt: TGTGCCAGCAGCACAGGGGGCCTAGGAGAGACCCAGTACTTC; cdr3_aa: CASSTGGLGETQYF
j_call: TRBJ1-1; v_call: TRBV28; clone_size: few; d_call: NA; cdr3_length: 15; cdr3_nt: TGTGCCAGCAGCTCTCCCTGGGGCAGGAACACTGAAGCTTTCTTT; cdr3_aa: CASSSPWGRNTEAFF
j_call: TRBJ1-1; v_call: TRBV4-1; clone_size: NA; d_call: TRBD1; cdr3_length: 14; cdr3_nt: TGCGCCAGCAGCCAAGAGGGGCAGGGGGCTAAAGCTTTCTTT; cdr3_aa: CASSQEGQGAKAFF
j_call: TRBJ2-3; v_call: TRBV12-3/TRBV12-4; clone_size: NA; d_call: TRBD2; cdr3_length: 14; cdr3_nt: TGTGCCAGCATCCCGACTAGCGGGAGAGATACGCAGTATTTT; cdr3_aa: CASIPTSGRDTQYF
j_call: TRBJ1-6; v_call: TRBV2; clone_size: NA; d_call: NA; cdr3_length: 17; cdr3_nt: TGTGCCAGCAGTAGGGATGTAACCGGAGGCGGTCGTTCACCCCTCCACTTT; cdr3_aa: CASSRDVTGGGRSPLHF
j_call: TRBJ2-2; v_call: TRBV7-3; clone_size: few; d_call: TRBD1; cdr3_length: 17; cdr3_nt: TGTGCCAGCAGCTTAAACGTTGGGACAGGGAACACCGGGGAGCTGTTTTTT; cdr3_aa: CASSLNVGTGNTGELFF
j_call: TRBJ2-1; v_call: TRBV7-9; clone_size: many; d_call: NA; cdr3_length: 17; cdr3_nt: TGTGCCAGCAGCTTATACCGCCTAGGGGGCTCCTACAATGAGCAGTTCTTC; cdr3_aa: CASSLYRLGGSYNEQFF